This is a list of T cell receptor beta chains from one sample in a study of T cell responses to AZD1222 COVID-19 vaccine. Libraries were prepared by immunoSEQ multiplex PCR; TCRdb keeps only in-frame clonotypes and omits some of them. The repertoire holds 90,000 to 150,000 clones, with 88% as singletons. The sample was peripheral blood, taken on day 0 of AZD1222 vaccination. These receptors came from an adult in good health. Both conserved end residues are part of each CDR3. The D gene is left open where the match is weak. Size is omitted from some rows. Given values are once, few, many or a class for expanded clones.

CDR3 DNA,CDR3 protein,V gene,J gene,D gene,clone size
TGTGCCAGCAACCTCGTCTGGGCGGCTAATTCACCCCTCCACTTT,CASNLVWAANSPLHF,TRBV6-5,TRBJ1-6,NA,NA
TGTGCCAGCGGACAGCTTTTGAACACTGAAGCTTTCTTT,CASGQLLNTEAFF,TRBV27,TRBJ1-1,NA,NA
TGTGCCACCAGCAGAGGATGGAACAGAAACTATGGCTACACCTTC,CATSRGWNRNYGYTF,TRBV15,TRBJ1-2,NA,NA
TGTGCCAGCAGCGTAGGAGATAGGGGGGCTACTGAAGCTTTCTTT,CASSVGDRGATEAFF,TRBV9,TRBJ1-1,NA,few
TGTGCCAGCAGCTCCAGACCGGCTGCCGGGTCCACTGAAGCTTTCTTT,CASSSRPAAGSTEAFF,TRBV5-6,TRBJ1-1,NA,NA
TGTGCCAGCAGCTCGACAGGGCCAGCGAGGCTTGACACCTACGAGCAGTACTTC,CASSSTGPARLDTYEQYF,TRBV7-2,TRBJ2-7,TRBD1,NA
TGTGCCAGCAGCGGTGGGGGGACTAGCTCCTACGAGCAGTACTTC,CASSGGGTSSYEQYF,TRBV9,TRBJ2-7,TRBD2,NA
TGTGCCAGCAGCCCGGGACAGGGAGGTGGCTACACCTTC,CASSPGQGGGYTF,TRBV7-2,TRBJ1-2,TRBD1,NA
TGTGCCAGCCGGACTAGCGGGGTTAGTGAGCAGTTCTTC,CASRTSGVSEQFF,TRBV12-3/TRBV12-4,TRBJ2-1,TRBD2,NA
TGTGCCAGCAACTCGGGGGAGAGGGGGGGCCAAGAGACCCAGTACTTC,CASNSGERGGQETQYF,TRBV25-1,TRBJ2-5,NA,once
TGTGCCAGCATCCGCACAGGTTTGAACACTGAAGCTTTCTTT,CASIRTGLNTEAFF,TRBV6-5,TRBJ1-1,NA,NA
TGTGCCAGCTCACCGAGGGTAGGGGACGCTGAAGCTTTCTTT,CASSPRVGDAEAFF,TRBV18,TRBJ1-1,NA,NA
TGTGCCAGCAGCGGCGGGGGGTTAAGGGAAGAGACCCAGTACTTC,CASSGGGLREETQYF,TRBV7-9,TRBJ2-5,TRBD2,NA
TGTGCCAGCAGCCCTGGACTCCACCAAGAGACCCAGTACTTC,CASSPGLHQETQYF,TRBV9,TRBJ2-5,NA,NA
TGTGCCAGCAATTTGGGTGGGACTGAAGCTTTCTTT,CASNLGGTEAFF,TRBV7-9,TRBJ1-1,NA,NA
TGTGCCACCGAGGGGGCGGCTGCAGATACGCAGTATTTT,CATEGAAADTQYF,TRBV24-1,TRBJ2-3,TRBD1,once